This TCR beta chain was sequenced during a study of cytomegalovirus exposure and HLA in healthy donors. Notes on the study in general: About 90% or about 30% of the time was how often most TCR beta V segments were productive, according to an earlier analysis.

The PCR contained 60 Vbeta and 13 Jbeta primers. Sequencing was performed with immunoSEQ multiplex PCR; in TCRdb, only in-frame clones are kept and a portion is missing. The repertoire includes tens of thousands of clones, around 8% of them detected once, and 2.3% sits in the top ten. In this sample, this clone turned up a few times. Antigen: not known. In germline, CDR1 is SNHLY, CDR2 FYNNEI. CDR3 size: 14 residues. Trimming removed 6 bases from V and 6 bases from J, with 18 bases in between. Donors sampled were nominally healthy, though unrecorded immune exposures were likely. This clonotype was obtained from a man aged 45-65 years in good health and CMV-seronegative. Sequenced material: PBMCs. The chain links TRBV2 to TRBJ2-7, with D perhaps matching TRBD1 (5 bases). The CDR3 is CASRPSRASGEQYF. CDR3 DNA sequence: TGTGCCAGCAGGCCCAGCAGGGCATCAGGCGAGCAGTACTTC.